This T cell receptor beta chain was captured by sequencing in a study of T cell responses to AZD1222 COVID-19 vaccine. Germline CDR1 and CDR2: SGHTA and FQGNSA. The CDR3 loop spans 16 amino acids. The ends lost 5 bases at V and 4 bases at J; junction bases unmatched: 7. TCRdb's table, derived via immunoSEQ multiplex PCR, lists solely in-frame clones and lacks some. The data show 100,000 to 150,000 clones, 80% to 90% seen once. This sample comprised peripheral blood, obtained on day 0 of AZD1222 vaccination. This TCR was sampled from an adult in good health. The chain joins TRBV7-2 to TRBJ2-7, with TRBD2 identical over 14 bases. CDR3 residues: CASSLLGLAGGYEQYF. For the CDR3, the DNA is TGTGCCAGCAGCCTATTAGGACTAGCGGGGGGTTACGAGCAGTACTTC.